Listed here are 7 T cell receptor beta chains from one sample, sequenced in a study of Ad26.COV2.S vaccination and SARS-CoV-2 variants. Measured with immunoSEQ multiplex PCR; TCRdb has only the in-frame clones, and not every one. The data show some 340,000 clones, about 86% seen once. The sample's treatment: roughly 19 received Ad26.COV2.S at low or high dose, single or two shots; roughly five received placebo; per-sample allocation not given. Day 63 after the first vaccine or placebo injection was the time point for sampling. This sample comprised peripheral blood, obtained in a trial of Ad26.COV2.S vaccine versus placebo. These receptors originate from a person between 18 and 65 years old who received the Ad26.COV2.S COVID-19 vaccine or a placebo.

As regards this clone: Other DNA sequences within the sample encode an identical CDR3. The chain uses TRBV9 and TRBJ1-2; 9 positions agree with TRBD1. The ends lost 2 bases at V and 5 bases at J; junction bases unmatched: 4. This CDR3 has 14 residues. Germline CDR1 reads SGDLS; CDR2 reads YYNGEE. CDR3 amino acids: CASSVTGGPYGYTF. The CDR3 DNA sequence: TGTGCCAGCAGCGTTACAGGGGGCCCTTATGGCTACACCTTC.

This sequence joins TRBV6-2 or TRBV6-3 and TRBJ2-7, with 9 nucleotides matching TRBD2. J gave up 3 bases and V 0 bases, and 9 bases lay outside the gene matches. CDR1 is MNHEY and CDR2 is SVGEGT in the germline V gene. The CDR3 covers 17 residues. CDR3 sequence reads: CASSYSTRRGGLYEQYF. The DNA of the CDR3 is TGTGCCAGCAGTTACTCGACTCGGCGGGGGGGCCTCTACGAGCAGTACTTC.

The rearrangement joins TRBV14 to TRBJ2-3; tentative D call: TRBD2 (5 bases). Trimming pared 0 bases from V and 3 bases from J, leaving 10 bases between. The germline CDR1 and CDR2 sequences are SGHDN and FVKESK. There are 15 residues in the CDR3. This chain's CDR3 is CASSQDRGTTDTQYF. CDR3 in DNA: TGTGCCAGCAGCCAAGATCGGGGAACGACAGATACGCAGTATTTT.

CDR3 sequence reads: CASSFMNGANVLTF. The CDR3 bases are TGTGCCAGCAGTTTCATGAATGGGGCCAACGTCCTGACTTTC. The J gene is TRBJ2-6, the V gene TRBV27; D call uncertain. The V and J ends lost 3 bases and 3 bases respectively, with 6 bases between them. The CDR3 loop spans 14 amino acids. Germline V gene lookup returns CDR1 MNHEY and CDR2 SMNVEV (reference sequence).

The chain employs TRBV5-1 and TRBJ2-3, with TRBD2 as a possible D gene (6 bases). This CDR3 comprises 15 residues. Germline V gene data show CDR1 as SGHRS and CDR2 as YFSETQ. V dropped 0 bases and J dropped 2 bases, with 10 bases sitting between them. CDR3 sequence (DNA): TGCGCCAGCAGCTTGGGTGCGGGGAACACAGATACGCAGTATTTT. Translating gives CASSLGAGNTDTQYF.

This clone came up a few times. J is TRBJ2-5 and V is TRBV24-1, with 7 nucleotides matching TRBD2. CDR3 length: 15 residues. V was pared by 2 bases and J by 5 bases, with 7 bases of the junction left unmatched. Germline-derived CDR1 and CDR2 are KGHDR and SFDVKD. The CDR3 loop is CATSDSQTSRETQYF. The CDR3 DNA sequence: TGTGCCACCAGTGATTCCCAGACTAGCCGGGAGACCCAGTACTTC.

The rearrangement uses TRBV30 and TRBJ1-1; no clear D gene. This CDR3 spans 13 amino acids. The V end was cut by 4 bases, the J end by 3 bases, with 12 bases between. Germline V lookup: CDR1 GTSNPN, CDR2 SVGIG (reference sequence). CDR3 amino acids: CAWTPDAYTEAFF. In DNA, the CDR3 is TGTGCCTGGACCCCAGACGCCTACACTGAAGCTTTCTTT.